One sample yielded the 5 T cell receptor beta chains listed below, sequenced in a study of T cell repertoires in cytomegalovirus infection. One entry per CDR3 protein, called by TCRdb with MiXCR from the reads. The sample holds 500,000 to 600,000 distinct CDR3 sequences; more than 15% are singletons and the top ten take 20% to 30%. Sequenced input: CD8+ T cells from PBMCs. Receptors were obtained from a human donor in good health (CMV status not recorded). Some clones in this sample may be carry-over from other donors' samples.

In this sample, this clonotype turned up many times. The V gene is TRBV11-2, the J gene TRBJ1-2; a weak D match, TRBD1 (5 bases). V was cut by 6 bases and J by 3 bases, with 20 bases left in between. CDR1 is SGHAT and CDR2 is FQNNGV in the germline V gene. The CDR3 contains 16 residues. The CDR3 region is CASRPRGFTGDYGYTF. CDR3 sequence (DNA): TGTGCCAGCAGGCCCCGGGGATTTACGGGGGACTATGGCTACACCTTC.

This clonotype was picked up a small number of times. This chain uses TRBV19 with TRBJ1-5; D possibly corresponds to TRBD1 (5 bases). This CDR3 region has 15 residues. Germline V gene lookup returns CDR1 LNHDA and CDR2 SQIVND (reference sequence). V dropped 4 bases and J dropped 1 base, with 11 bases sitting between them. The CDR3: CASSTPGKSNQPQHF. For the CDR3, the DNA is TGTGCCAGTAGTACTCCAGGGAAGAGCAATCAGCCCCAGCATTTT.

CDR3 residues: CSASPGQEWDPRASTDTQYF. The CDR3 region has the DNA TGCAGTGCTAGCCCTGGACAGGAATGGGATCCACGGGCGTCCACAGATACGCAGTATTTT. The gene calls are TRBV20-1 and TRBJ2-3, with 7 positions matching TRBD1. V gave up 3 bases and J gave up 2 bases; unmatched junction bases: 23. The CDR3 contains 20 residues. Germline V gene data show CDR1 as DFQATT and CDR2 as SNEGSKA (reference sequence).

This clonotype was counted only a few times. DNA for the CDR3: TGTGCCAGCAGTTTAGGGGACAGGGTTGAAAAACTGTTTTTT. Protein sequence: CASSLGDRVEKLFF. The chain combines TRBV12-3 or TRBV12-4 with TRBJ1-4, with 9 bases lining up with TRBD1. The CDR3 is made up of 14 amino acids. With V trimmed by 1 base and J by 7 bases, 1 base remained unmatched.

The chain links TRBV19 to TRBJ2-3; unclear D gene. The V gene's germline CDR1 is LNHDA and CDR2 SQIVND (reference sequence). Between the trimmed V and J ends, which lost 0 bases and 0 bases, there was a span of 7 bases. The CDR3 runs to 15 residues. The CDR3 loop reads CASSIDGASTDTQYF. CDR3 nucleotides: TGTGCCAGTAGTATAGACGGAGCTAGCACAGATACGCAGTATTTT.